This section outlines one T cell receptor beta chain sequence together with its context. What it recognizes is unknown. Clones were sequenced by immunoSEQ multiplex PCR, and TCRdb holds only the in-frame ones, with some missing. The profile shows fewer than 13,000 clones, 55% to 80% of them singletons. The sample comes from a study of tumor-infiltrating lymphocytes in localized non-small cell lung cancer. Points from the study as a whole: Recurrence-free survival showed no association with tumor T-cell fraction. Higher tumor T cell infiltration than in uninvolved lung was supported by TCRbeta sequencing. IM1 and IM2 tumors showed no difference in T-cell fraction. TCR sequencing covered a subset of patients with enough tissue.

CDR3 length: 11 residues. Germline V gene sequence: CDR1 SGHAT, CDR2 FQNNGV. V was cut by 5 bases and J by 13 bases, with 13 bases left in between. Input material: lung tumor tissue. The sequence was collected from a human donor with non-small cell lung cancer. The chain employs TRBV11-2 and TRBJ2-3, with D perhaps matching TRBD1 (6 bases). Written as DNA, the CDR3 is TGTGCCAGCAGCCAGGGGTCTATCAAGTATTTT. Its protein is CASSQGSIKYF.